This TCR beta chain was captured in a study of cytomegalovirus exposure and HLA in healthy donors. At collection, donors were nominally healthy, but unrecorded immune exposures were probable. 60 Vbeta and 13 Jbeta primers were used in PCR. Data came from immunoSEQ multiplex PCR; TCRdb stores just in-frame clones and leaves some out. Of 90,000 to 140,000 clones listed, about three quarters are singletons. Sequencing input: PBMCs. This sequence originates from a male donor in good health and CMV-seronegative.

CDR3 DNA sequence: TGTGCCAGCAGCCGCCAGGCCCCAGCAACTAATGAAAAACTGTTTTTT. Encoded protein: CASSRQAPATNEKLFF. This chain joins TRBV21-1 and TRBJ1-4; the table's D call TRBD1 went unverified against the DNA. TRBV21-1 corresponds to a pseudogene. CDR3 length equals 16 residues.